This entry features one T cell receptor (beta chain) sequence. Its antigen is unknown. Base qualities are not at hand, and no much larger clone is one base apart. The CDR3 runs 15 amino acids, cysteine and phenylalanine included. The entry retains the CDR3 DNA only, 45 bases that are in frame from base 1. CDR1 and CDR2, per the germline V gene, are SGHTA and FQGNSA. The germline ends are 15 bases apart after V is trimmed by 2 bases and J by 7 bases. This specimen belongs to a study of T cells in Graves' hyperthyroidism and ophthalmopathy (dated by TCRdb to between 2019 and 2020). As for the study more broadly: Peripheral blood samples were taken at the time of initial diagnosis, prior to any treatment. TCR V-J signatures able to tell the groups apart were searched for in a discovery cohort of 95 to 100 patients, of whom more than 40 had Graves' ophthalmopathy and around 58 had stable Graves' hyperthyroidism. Prospective prediction of ophthalmopathy was tested in an independent validation cohort consisting of some 20 hyperthyroidism patients and over 15 patients who later progressed to ophthalmopathy. The roughly 100 discovery patients were randomly split 7:3 into training and test sets. Thyroid tissue and blood T-cell repertoires from about six Graves' hyperthyroidism patients were also compared in the study. After sampling, hyperthyroidism patients received methimazole starting at 30 mg daily, and ophthalmopathy patients received high-dose intravenous methylprednisolone. TCR Vbeta CDR3 sequencing of approximately 140 peripheral blood samples (over 40 ophthalmopathy, about 75 hyperthyroidism and some 17 progressor patients) is reported in the paper.

General conclusions and limits of the study: In validation, the model predicted progression to ophthalmopathy with approximately 70% sensitivity and over 72% specificity, a median of 6.5 months before onset. Sample size was not statistically predetermined, and blinding of investigators to group allocation was not performed. A 13 V-J signature model separated ophthalmopathy from stable hyperthyroidism, with approximately 87% sensitivity and 81.08% specificity in cross-validation and 80%/75% in testing. Most expanded thyroid clonotypes (frequency above 0.001) were also found in blood, which suggests that blood repertoires may mirror thyroid immune responses.

The TCR beta CDR3 regions were amplified from the RNA transcripts. A first-round RT-PCR of the TCR CDR3 used the HTBI primer set with the Qiagen OneStep RT-PCR kit. Libraries were constructed in a second round of multiplex PCR, after which size selection and purification were carried out. Sequencing of the libraries was done on an Illumina HiSeq2000 using paired-end 100 bp reads. Per the authors' processing: SOAPnuke was used to process the raw data, with reads discarded if the reads contained adapters or uncalled bases, had a mean Phred below 15, or lacked an exact constant-primer or identifier match. COPE v1.2.5 was used to merge high-quality paired reads, and clonotypes were defined as unique nucleotide sequences. MiTCR v1.1 was used to align clonotypes to the IMGT TRBV, TRBD and TRBJ reference segments. The analysis included only V-J combinations with a frequency above 0.0001, which together covered around 99% of the repertoires. A TCS score was defined as the ratio of F50 (clonal expansion) to E x V (chaos), with BLOSUM62-based TCRdist applied between CDR3 peptides within each V-J. Welch's t-statistics and random forest reduced approximately 520 V-J features to 13, which were used in a naive Bayes classifier (R e1071). TCRdb reanalyzed the raw reads on its own, using fastp at Q25 for trimming and MiXCR for clone calling, and kept in-frame beta chains. Each entry merges the rows of one CDR3 protein and shows their most common DNA and genes. TCRdb's processing, not the authors' own work, is the source of the V and J calls. The sample table shows about 410,000 distinct CDR3 sequences, and 14% to 15% are seen once. In total, the top ten clones hold about 13% of the sample.

In the ophthalmopathy patients, disease was moderately to severely active, with a Clinical Activity Score of 3 or more, a NOSPECS grade of 4 or more, and a duration of less than 3 months. Patients with uncontrolled infections, other autoimmune diseases, pregnancy or lactation were excluded. Clinical symptoms, serum thyroxine and TRAb, thyroid ultrasound, and orbital computed tomography formed the basis for the diagnoses. PBMCs were isolated from more than 8 ml of fresh peripheral blood by Ficoll-Paque density gradient centrifugation. Trizol reagent was used to extract total RNA, and RNA quality was then checked on an Agilent 2100 Bioanalyzer.

This receptor was identified in a man between 18 and 35 years old with Graves' ophthalmopathy. Recombination connected TRBV7-2 to TRBJ2-1; the D match is possibly TRBD1 or TRBD2, with 5 bases aligned in each. Source material: blood. At the DNA level, the sequence is TGTGCCAGCAGCTTAACTGGGGACGGGATAAATGAGCAGTTCTTC. It translates as CASSLTGDGINEQFF.